Below, 27 T cell receptor beta chains from the same sample are listed, as sequenced in a study of spatial heterogeneity in lung cancer (dated by TCRdb to about 2019). Preparation of the library involved 5' RACE. Sequencing was performed on a NextSeq 500. TCRdb redid the processing of the public reads, applying fastp at Q25 and MiXCR, and retained in-frame beta chains. Every CDR3 protein is listed once, alongside the most common genes and DNA of its rows. The sample table shows about 7,800 distinct CDR3 sequences, and over 6.5% are seen once. The ten top clones hold more than 40% of the sample. Reading the label with the study, this specimen's time point is: sample taken at primary tumor resection. Whole RNA extracted from tumor and nontumor lung tissue, or from cryopreserved PBMC samples, was used for TCR sequencing without cell sorting. This material consisted of PBMCs, taken at surgery. The receptors here all came from a male donor with early-stage non-small cell lung cancer.

This clonotype was detected ten times or more. The library was built for alpha chains, so this beta chain is an off-target read and its size means little. The rearrangement joins TRBV29-1 to TRBJ2-3; weak D call: TRBD2 (6 bases). CDR1 SQVTM and CDR2 ANQGSEA come from the germline V gene. The CDR3 has 13 amino acids. Trimming took 3 bases from V and 2 from J, leaving 9 bases between them. The DNA for the CDR3 is TGCAGCGTTGATAGGCGGGACACAGATACGCAGTATTTT. It specifies CSVDRRDTDTQYF.

Points on this clonotype: This beta chain turned up in a library designed for alpha chains; as an off-target read, its abundance says little. The rearrangement uses TRBV7-8 and TRBJ1-5; 9 nucleotides agree with TRBD1. J was trimmed by 7 bases and V by 2 bases; bases with no gene match: 6. The CDR3 contains 15 residues. Germline V CDR1 and CDR2: SGHVS, FQNEAQ. CDR3 bases: TGTGCCAGCAGCTTATCCCCACAGGGGGCCCAGCCCCAGCATTTT. Translated, it gives CASSLSPQGAQPQHF.

This clonotype came up many times. A library made for alpha chains picked up this beta chain off target, so its size means little. The CDR3 loop is CASSRSRGYNEQFF. The CDR3 DNA is TGTGCCAGCAGCCGGAGCCGAGGGTACAATGAGCAGTTCTTC. The chain uses TRBV12-3 or TRBV12-4 and TRBJ2-1; D might be TRBD2 (5 bases). The CDR3 sequence is 14 residues long. The V gene lost 6 bases and the J gene lost 4 bases, with 13 bases spanning the gap.

At least ten counts were recorded for this clonotype. The library was designed around alpha chains, so this beta chain is a stray read whose abundance carries little weight. This chain joins TRBV6-5 and TRBJ2-1; 7 nucleotides line up with TRBD1. With V trimmed by 7 bases and J by 3 bases, 15 bases remained unmatched. Germline CDR1 MNHEY, CDR2 SVGAGI. The CDR3 totals 17 residues. The CDR3 loop reads CASKISRDRNFYNEQFF. Here the CDR3 DNA reads TGTGCCAGCAAGATTTCCCGGGACAGAAACTTCTACAATGAGCAGTTCTTC.

This clonotype has ten or more counts. With the library built for alpha chains, this beta chain is off target and its frequency is not meaningful. The V and J genes are TRBV12-3 or TRBV12-4 and TRBJ2-1; D might be TRBD2 (5 bases). The CDR3 consists of 14 residues. Trimming stripped 3 bases from V and 0 bases from J, with 6 bases between. The CDR3 here is CASSFGSSYNEQFF. The CDR3 DNA reads as TGTGCCAGCAGTTTTGGGAGCTCCTACAATGAGCAGTTCTTC.

This clonotype was seen many times. Within a library made for alpha chains, this beta chain is off target, and its count is uninformative. This chain uses TRBV19 with TRBJ2-7; D is ambiguous. The V end lost 3 bases, the J end lost 2 bases, and 8 bases lay between the germline ends. The CDR3 has 13 amino acids. Germline lookup yields CDR1 LNHDA and CDR2 SQIVND (reference sequence). CDR3 nucleotides: TGTGCCAGTAGTATCGGGTTCCCCTACGAGCAGTACTTC. Protein sequence: CASSIGFPYEQYF.

This clonotype was observed many times. This beta chain appears as a stray read in a library generated for alpha chains; its size is not informative. In DNA form, the CDR3 reads TGTGCCAGCAGCGCTTTAGCGGGAGGGCCGGAAGAGACCCAGTACTTC. Its protein is CASSALAGGPEETQYF. The gene calls are TRBV9 and TRBJ2-5, with 11 nucleotides matching TRBD2. Trimming cost V 3 bases and J 3 bases; bases outside gene matches: 7. From germline, CDR1 is SGDLS and CDR2 YYNGEE. The CDR3 spans 16 residues.

There are many counts of this clonotype. This beta chain came through as a stray read in a library set up for alpha chains, and its size says little. The chain joins TRBV19 to TRBJ2-2; D possibly corresponds to TRBD2 (5 bases). This CDR3 comprises 14 residues. CDR1 is LNHDA, CDR2 SQIVND, per germline (reference sequence). With 3 bases removed from V and 4 bases from J, the gap between germline ends came to 9 bases. The CDR3 region is CASSIFAGTGELFF. The DNA for the CDR3 is TGTGCCAGTAGTATCTTTGCGGGCACCGGGGAGCTGTTTTTT. Filled out from reference TRBV19 and TRBJ2-2, the complete variable domain reads DGGITQSPKYLFRKEGQNVTLSCEQNLNHDAMYWYRQDPGQGLRLIYYSQIVNDFQKGDIAEGYSVSREKKESFPLTVTSAQKNPTAFYLCASSIFAGTGELFFGEGSRLTVL.

This clonotype appeared many times. Since it is a stray read in a library aimed at alpha chains, this beta chain has a size that is not meaningful. The V and J genes are TRBV28 and TRBJ2-2; D is possibly TRBD1 or TRBD2 (6 bases each). The V gene's germline CDR1 is MDHEN and CDR2 SYDVKM. V lost 8 bases and J lost 5, with 21 bases in between. CDR3 length: 16 amino acids. CDR3 DNA sequence: TGTGCCAGCGGTTCCTCTTCGGGGGCGGGAACCGGGGAGCTGTTTTTT. This sequence encodes CASGSSSGAGTGELFF.

This clonotype has ten or more counts. This beta chain is an unintended read in a library built for alpha chains; its size means little. The J gene is TRBJ2-5, the V gene TRBV12-3 or TRBV12-4; D may be TRBD2 (5 bases). V was shortened by 5 bases and J by 4 bases, with 14 bases between the two germline ends. This CDR3 contains 14 residues. CDR3 DNA sequence: TGTGCCAGCAGTCCCCGACTACCCCCAGAGACCCAGTACTTC. It encodes CASSPRLPPETQYF.

This clonotype was observed many times. The library was prepared for alpha chains; this beta chain is a stray read, so its frequency means little. The chain has TRBV28 and TRBJ2-1; 7 bases align to TRBD1. After removal of 6 bases from V and 9 bases from J, the junction contained 5 bases not matched to a gene. The length of the CDR3 is 12 residues. Germline V gene data show CDR1 as MDHEN and CDR2 as SYDVKM. The CDR3 sequence is CASSLTGFEQFF. For the CDR3, the DNA is TGTGCCAGCAGCCTGACAGGGTTTGAGCAGTTCTTC. The full variable domain, completed using reference TRBV28 and TRBJ2-1, is DVKVTQSSRYLVKRTGEKVFLECVQDMDHENMFWYRQDPGLGLRLIYFSYDVKMKEKGDIPEGYSVSREKKERFSLILESASTNQTSMYLCASSLTGFEQFFGPGTRLTVL.

About this clonotype itself: This beta chain was picked up by a library intended for alpha chains and is off target, so its count carries little meaning. This chain uses TRBV4-3 with TRBJ2-1; tentatively, D is TRBD2 (6 bases). This CDR3 comprises 16 residues. Germline CDR1 LGHNA, CDR2 YSLEER. The ends were cut back, 0 bases at V and 2 bases at J, with 11 bases in the middle. CDR3 loop: CASSQEGGRTYNEQFF. The CDR3 DNA is TGCGCCAGCAGCCAAGAAGGAGGGAGGACCTACAATGAGCAGTTCTTC.

In its sample, this clonotype was seen many times. Because the library targeted alpha chains, this beta chain is an off-target read whose size means little. The chain couples TRBV6-6 to TRBJ2-5; 8 bases map to TRBD1. The CDR3 spans 14 residues. Germline V gene data show CDR1 as MNHNY and CDR2 as SVGAGI (reference sequence). Germline trimming cut 2 bases from V and 3 bases from J; bases unmatched to any gene: 2. In DNA, the CDR3 is TGTGCCAGCAGTTACCTACAGGGGGAAGAGACCCAGTACTTC. Its translation is CASSYLQGEETQYF.

The table lists this clonotype with many counts. The library was designed around alpha chains, so this beta chain is a stray read whose abundance carries little weight. V and J are TRBV7-3 and TRBJ2-7; 12 nucleotides align to TRBD2. Per germline, CDR1 SGHTA and CDR2 FQGTGA. The CDR3 loop spans 14 amino acids. V lost 4 bases and J lost 6; bases outside the gene matches: 4. CDR3 DNA: TGTGCCAGCAGCTCCGGACTAGCGGGAAGCGAGCAGTACTTC. This sequence encodes CASSSGLAGSEQYF.

Points on this clonotype: With the library built for alpha chains, this beta chain is off target and its frequency is not meaningful. The chain joins TRBV2 to TRBJ2-5; 7 bases match TRBD2. Per the germline V gene, CDR1 is SNHLY and CDR2 is FYNNEI. The CDR3 totals 14 residues. Germline trimming cut 6 bases from V and 5 bases from J; bases unmatched to any gene: 9. Here the CDR3 reads CASRGGLSAETQYF. CDR3 in DNA: TGTGCCAGCAGGGGAGGGCTTAGCGCGGAGACCCAGTACTTC.

By sample share, this clonotype is medium-sized. The library was built for alpha chains, so this beta chain is an off-target read and its size means little. The V gene is TRBV20-1, the J gene TRBJ1-3; D unclear. The CDR3 runs to 14 residues. CDR1 is DFQATT, CDR2 SNEGSKA, per germline (reference sequence). Trimming stripped 3 bases from V and 0 bases from J, with 9 bases between. The CDR3 nucleotides read TGCAGTGCTAGTTCAGCGGACTCTGGAAACACCATATATTTT. Amino acids: CSASSADSGNTIYF.

This clonotype was observed at least ten times. A library prepared for alpha chains yielded this beta chain as an off-target read; its size is of little meaning. V usage is TRBV11-2 and J usage is TRBJ2-3; TRBD1 might be the D (5 bases). Trimming removed 4 bases from V and 8 bases from J, with 10 bases in between. CDR3 length: 12 residues. The germline V gene encodes CDR1 SGHAT and CDR2 FQNNGV. The CDR3 bases are TGTGCCAGCAGCTCAGACCAGGGTACGCAGTATTTT. Amino acids: CASSSDQGTQYF.

This clonotype came up many times. This beta chain represents an off-target read in a library built for alpha chains; its size is of limited meaning. The chain has TRBV7-9 and TRBJ2-3; 7 bases fit TRBD2. J was trimmed by 6 bases and V by 5 bases; bases with no gene match: 11. The CDR3 runs 15 residues. From germline, CDR1 is SEHNR and CDR2 FQNEAQ (reference sequence). The DNA of the CDR3 is TGTGCCAGCAGCCCACGGAGCGGGATCGAGGATACGCAGTATTTT. Translating it yields CASSPRSGIEDTQYF.

Points on this clonotype: Given a much more abundant clone one base away, this may be a read error. The library was prepared for alpha chains; this beta chain is a stray read, so its frequency means little. The chain is built from TRBV7-8 and TRBJ2-5; D is perhaps TRBD2 (5 bases). The CDR3 contains 14 residues. Per germline, CDR1 SGHVS and CDR2 FQNEAQ. Trimming took 1 base from V and 3 from J, leaving 9 bases between them. CDR3 DNA: TGTGCCAGCAGCTTAGGTCCAGCGGAAGAGACCCAGTACTTC. As protein: CASSLGPAEETQYF.

This clonotype was recorded at least ten times. This beta chain is a stray sequence in a library constructed for alpha chains; its clone size is not meaningful. In DNA, the CDR3 is TGTGCCAGCAGCTCAGGACTAGCGGGAGTCTTTTCCTACGAGCAGTACTTC. It yields the protein CASSSGLAGVFSYEQYF. This rearrangement joins TRBV7-2 to TRBJ2-7, with TRBD2 matching 13 bases. The ends lost 4 bases at V and 1 base at J; junction bases unmatched: 7. The CDR3 has 17 residues. Germline V CDR1 and CDR2: SGHTA, FQGNSA. Full variable domain (outside the CDR3, taken from reference TRBV7-2 and TRBJ2-7): GAGVSQSPSNKVTEKGKDVELRCDPISGHTALYWYRQSLGQGLEFLIYFQGNSAPDKSGLPSDRFSAERTGGSVSTLTIQRTQQEDSAVYLCASSSGLAGVFSYEQYFGPGTRLTVT.

With regard to this clonotype: This beta chain turned up in a library designed for alpha chains; as an off-target read, its abundance says little. The gene calls are TRBV6-5 and TRBJ2-7; 9 nucleotides line up with TRBD1. The CDR3 covers 14 residues. J was trimmed by 1 base and V by 2 bases; bases with no gene match: 0. In germline, CDR1 is MNHEY, CDR2 SVGAGI. The CDR3, as DNA: TGTGCCAGCAGTTACGGACAGGGGTCCTACGAGCAGTACTTC. Protein sequence: CASSYGQGSYEQYF.

The sample holds many counts of this clonotype. Because the library targeted alpha chains, this beta chain is an off-target read whose size means little. The chain joins TRBV20-1 to TRBJ2-3; TRBD2 agrees at 10 bases. This CDR3 region has 14 residues. Trimming took 2 bases from V and 2 from J; bases not matched to a gene: 1. Germline CDR1 and CDR2: DFQATT and SNEGSKA (reference sequence). The CDR3 coding sequence is TGCAGTGCTAGACTAGCGGGAGTCACAGATACGCAGTATTTT. The encoded protein is CSARLAGVTDTQYF.

This clonotype was seen at least ten times. Since it is a stray read in a library aimed at alpha chains, this beta chain has a size that is not meaningful. The chain recombines TRBV28 with TRBJ2-7; the match to TRBD1 covers 8 bases. Germline CDR1 is MDHEN and CDR2 is SYDVKM. The CDR3 runs 14 residues. J gave up 7 bases and V 2 bases, and 7 bases lay outside the gene matches. The CDR3 loop is CASSLRQGAREQYF. For the CDR3, the DNA is TGTGCCAGCAGTTTACGGCAGGGGGCGAGGGAGCAGTACTTC.

This clonotype turned up a few times. In a library made to pick up alpha chains, this beta chain is a stray read with a size that means little. The rearrangement links TRBV20-1 to TRBJ1-5; TRBD1 aligns across 7 bases. V was pared by 0 bases and J by 2 bases, with 10 bases of the junction left unmatched. Per the germline V gene, CDR1 is DFQATT and CDR2 is SNEGSKA (reference sequence). This CDR3 contains 17 residues. For the CDR3, the DNA is TGCAGTGCTAGAGAAGCCCTTCAGGGGGGCGGCAATCAGCCCCAGCATTTT. It codes for CSAREALQGGGNQPQHF.

This clonotype was detected many times. Being off target in a library aimed at alpha chains, this beta chain has a size of little meaning. The chain links TRBV19 to TRBJ2-7; D is uncertain. The ends were cut back, 5 bases at V and 2 bases at J, with 16 bases in the middle. The CDR3 is made up of 15 amino acids. Germline loops: CDR1 LNHDA, CDR2 SQIVND (reference sequence). CDR3: CASSSAARFAYEQYF. The CDR3, as DNA: TGTGCCAGTAGTTCGGCCGCTCGGTTCGCCTACGAGCAGTACTTC.

By sample share, this clonotype is large. Found in a library prepared for alpha chains, this beta chain is an off-target read, and its abundance has little meaning. The chain uses TRBV10-3 and TRBJ1-1, with 7 bases lining up with TRBD1. With V trimmed by 5 bases and J by 3 bases, 12 bases remained unmatched. The CDR3 extends over 16 amino acids. Germline values: CDR1 ENHRY, CDR2 SYGVKD. This CDR3 reads CAISSRDGTEDTEAFF. DNA for the CDR3: TGTGCCATCAGTAGCAGGGATGGGACAGAAGACACTGAAGCTTTCTTT.

Sample share makes this clonotype medium-sized (0.01 to 0.1%). This beta chain is a stray sequence in a library constructed for alpha chains; its clone size is not meaningful. This chain links TRBV11-3 with TRBJ2-2, with unresolved D. The V and J ends lost 4 bases and 5 bases respectively, with 5 bases between them. Per germline, CDR1 SGHNT and CDR2 YENEEA. The CDR3 extends over 12 amino acids. The chain's CDR3 is CASSSSTGELFF. The CDR3 bases are TGTGCCAGCAGCTCCAGTACCGGGGAGCTGTTTTTT.